What follows are 2 T cell receptor beta chains derived from one specimen sequenced in a study of Ad26.COV2.S vaccination and SARS-CoV-2 variants. Sample treatment: approximately 18 received Ad26.COV2.S at low or high dose, single or two shots; roughly 5 received placebo; per-sample allocation not given. Sampling happened 63 days after the first vaccine or placebo injection. The assay was immunoSEQ multiplex PCR, and TCRdb's table has in-frame clones only and misses some. This table holds about 240,000 clones, 70% to 90% found once. The material was peripheral blood, obtained in a trial of Ad26.COV2.S vaccine versus placebo. The receptors here all came from a person between 18 and 65 years old who received the Ad26.COV2.S COVID-19 vaccine or a placebo.

The chain joins TRBV4-2 to TRBJ2-2; D uncertain. The germline V gene has CDR1 LGHNA and CDR2 YNFKEQ. V was clipped by 0 bases and J by 0 bases, with 11 bases between them. This CDR3 has 17 residues. Written as DNA, the CDR3 is TGTGCCAGCAGCCAAGAGACGACGCGTACGAACACCGGGGAGCTGTTTTTT. Protein product: CASSQETTRTNTGELFF.

This clone has just a few counts. The J gene is TRBJ2-2, the V gene TRBV6-4; D is unclear. The CDR3 length is 14 residues. The V gene's germline CDR1 is MRHNA and CDR2 SNTAGT. V was trimmed by 0 bases and J by 7 bases, leaving 9 bases between them. CDR3 DNA sequence: TGTGCCAGCAGTGACTCGAGTGCGAGCGGGGAGCTGTTTTTT. Translated, it gives CASSDSSASGELFF.